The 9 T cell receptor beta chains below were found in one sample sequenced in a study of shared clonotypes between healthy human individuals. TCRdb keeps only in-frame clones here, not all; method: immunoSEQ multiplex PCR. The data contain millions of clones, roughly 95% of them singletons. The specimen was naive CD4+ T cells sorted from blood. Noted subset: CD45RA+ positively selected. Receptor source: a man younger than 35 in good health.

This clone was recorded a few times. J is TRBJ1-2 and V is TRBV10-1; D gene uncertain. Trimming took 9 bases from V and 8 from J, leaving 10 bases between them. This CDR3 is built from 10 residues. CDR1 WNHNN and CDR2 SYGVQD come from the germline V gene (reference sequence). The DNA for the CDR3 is TGCGCCAGAAGGACCGGAGGCTACACCTTC. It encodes CARRTGGYTF.

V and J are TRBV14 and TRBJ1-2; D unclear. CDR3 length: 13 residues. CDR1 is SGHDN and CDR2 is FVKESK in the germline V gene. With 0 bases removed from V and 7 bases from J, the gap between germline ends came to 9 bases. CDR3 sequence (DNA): TGTGCCAGCAGCCAAGATATCGCAGGTGGCTACACCTTC. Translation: CASSQDIAGGYTF.

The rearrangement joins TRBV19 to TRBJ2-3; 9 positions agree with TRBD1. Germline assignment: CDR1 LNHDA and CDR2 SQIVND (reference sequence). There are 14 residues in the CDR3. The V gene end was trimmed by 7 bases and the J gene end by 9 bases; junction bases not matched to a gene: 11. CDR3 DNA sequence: TGTGCCAGTACCCCGGGACAGGGACGCGACACGCAGTATTTT. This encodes CASTPGQGRDTQYF.

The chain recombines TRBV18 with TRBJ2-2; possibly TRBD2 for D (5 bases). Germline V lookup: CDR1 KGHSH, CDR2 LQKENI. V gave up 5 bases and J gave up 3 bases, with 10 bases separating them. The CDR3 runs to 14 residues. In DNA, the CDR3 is TGTGCCAGCTCAAGCCGGGAATACACCGGGGAGCTGTTTTTT. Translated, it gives CASSSREYTGELFF.

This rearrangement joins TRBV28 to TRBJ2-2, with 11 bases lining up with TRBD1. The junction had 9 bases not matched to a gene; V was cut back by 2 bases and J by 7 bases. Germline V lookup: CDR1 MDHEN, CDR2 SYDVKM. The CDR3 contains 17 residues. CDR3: CASSLAGQGVFRGELFF. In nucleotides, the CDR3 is TGTGCCAGCAGTTTAGCGGGACAGGGGGTTTTTCGCGGGGAGCTGTTTTTT.

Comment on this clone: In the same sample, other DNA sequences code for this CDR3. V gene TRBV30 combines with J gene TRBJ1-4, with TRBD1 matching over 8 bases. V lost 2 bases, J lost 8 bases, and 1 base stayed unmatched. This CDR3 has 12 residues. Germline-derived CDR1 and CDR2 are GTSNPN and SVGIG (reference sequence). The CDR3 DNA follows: TGTGCCTGGAGTCGGACAGGGGAAAAACTGTTTTTT. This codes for CAWSRTGEKLFF.

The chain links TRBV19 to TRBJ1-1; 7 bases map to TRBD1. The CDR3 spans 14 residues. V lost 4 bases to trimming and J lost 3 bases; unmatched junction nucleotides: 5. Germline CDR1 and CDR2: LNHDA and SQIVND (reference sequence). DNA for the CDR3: TGTGCCAGTAGTAGGGACAGTCGATACACTGAAGCTTTCTTT. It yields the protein CASSRDSRYTEAFF.

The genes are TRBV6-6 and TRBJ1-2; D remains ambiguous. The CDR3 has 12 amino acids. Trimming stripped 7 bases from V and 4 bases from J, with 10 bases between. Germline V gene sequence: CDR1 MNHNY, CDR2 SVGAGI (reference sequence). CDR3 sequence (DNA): TGTGCCAGCAAACACCTGGCCTATGGCTACACCTTC. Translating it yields CASKHLAYGYTF.

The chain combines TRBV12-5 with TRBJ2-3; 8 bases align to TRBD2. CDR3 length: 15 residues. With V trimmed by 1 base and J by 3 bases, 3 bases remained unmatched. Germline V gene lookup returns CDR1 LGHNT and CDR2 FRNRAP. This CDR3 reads CASGLGGGRTDTQYF. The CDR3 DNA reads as TGTGCTAGTGGTTTGGGGGGCGGGAGGACAGATACGCAGTATTTT.